These 9 T cell receptor beta chains were sequenced from one sample in a study of low-dose radiotherapy and immunotherapy resistance in tumors. Alpha and beta chains were covered, as first-strand cDNA relied on TRAV- and TRBV-specific primers. TCRs underwent about 22 PCR cycles of amplification with a constant-region primer and V-primer adapter. One entry per CDR3 protein, called by TCRdb with MiXCR from the reads. This sample has 65,000 to 95,000 distinct CDR3 sequences; less than 20% occur once, and the top ten carry roughly 1.5%. The time point was: after trial treatment. Treatment indicated: LDRT plus nivolumab, ipilimumab, low-dose cyclophosphamide and aspirin (RACIN trial). The material sequenced was PBMCs, taken after low-dose radiotherapy plus immunotherapy. The receptors here all came from a male donor with prostate cancer.

A few counts support this clonotype. The CDR3 DNA sequence: TGCAGTGCGAGAACCGGGACAGCAGAAGAGACCCAGTACTTC. Translating gives CSARTGTAEETQYF. The chain combines TRBV20-1 with TRBJ2-5; 7 nucleotides agree with TRBD1. Trimming removed 6 bases from V and 3 bases from J; junction bases left unmatched: 10. CDR3 length: 14 residues. CDR1 DFQATT and CDR2 SNEGSKA come from the germline V gene (reference sequence).

This clonotype was seen many times. The rearrangement uses TRBV6-5 and TRBJ1-6; perhaps TRBD1 as D (5 bases). CDR3 length equals 15 residues. The germline CDR1 and CDR2 sequences are MNHEY and SVGAGI. V was cut by 0 bases and J by 7 bases, with 10 bases left in between. The CDR3: CASSYSGTGNSPLHF. Written as DNA, the CDR3 is TGTGCCAGCAGTTACTCGGGGACGGGAAATTCACCCCTCCACTTT.

Of note for this clonotype: It is likely a read error: a sequence one base away is far more abundant. The rearrangement links TRBV7-2 to TRBJ2-1; TRBD2 matches 14 bases. This CDR3 has 17 amino acids. Per the germline V gene, CDR1 is SGHTA and CDR2 is FQGNSA. The junction had 15 bases not matched to a gene; V was cut back by 7 bases and J by 10 bases. CDR3 bases: TGTGCCAGCACCAGGGGACTAGCGGGAGTCCGAGCCTACGAGCAGTTCTTC. As protein: CASTRGLAGVRAYEQFF.

This clonotype was counted ten times or more. The chain couples TRBV5-5 to TRBJ2-3; the D gene could be TRBD1 or TRBD2 (5 bases each). The V end lost 1 base, the J end lost 4 bases, and 13 bases lay between the germline ends. This CDR3 is 15 amino acids long. Germline V gene data show CDR1 as SGHKS and CDR2 as YYEKEE (reference sequence). The CDR3 loop is CASSLTGHSADTQYF. CDR3 nucleotide sequence: TGTGCCAGCAGCTTGACGGGGCACAGCGCAGATACGCAGTATTTT. The full variable domain, rest sourced from reference TRBV5-5 and TRBJ2-3, is DAGVTQSPTHLIKTRGQQVTLRCSPISGHKSVSWYQQVLGQGPQFIFQYYEKEERGRGNFPDRFSARQFPNYSSELNVNALLLGDSALYLCASSLTGHSADTQYFGPGTRLTVL.

This clonotype was observed many times. The V gene is TRBV14, the J gene TRBJ2-1; D possibly corresponds to TRBD2 (6 bases). In germline, CDR1 is SGHDN, CDR2 FVKESK. V lost 0 bases and J lost 2, with 17 bases in between. The CDR3 runs 18 residues. The CDR3 nucleotides are TGTGCCAGCAGCCAAGATCTAGGGCTAGCGTCGGCCTACAATGAGCAGTTCTTC. Protein: CASSQDLGLASAYNEQFF.

The sample holds one count of this clonotype. A far more abundant clone sits one base away, making this likely a read error. The rearrangement uses TRBV20-1 and TRBJ2-7, with 12 bases aligning to TRBD2. Trimming removed 6 bases from V and 7 bases from J; junction bases left unmatched: 13. This CDR3 has 15 amino acids. The germline V gene encodes CDR1 DFQATT and CDR2 SNEGSKA (reference sequence). The CDR3 spells CSAPRLAGGYNEQYF. The CDR3 DNA reads TGCAGTGCGCCTCGGCTAGCGGGAGGGTACAATGAGCAGTACTTC.

This clonotype appeared many times. V usage is TRBV4-3 and J usage is TRBJ2-7; D possibly corresponds to TRBD2 (5 bases). Germline V gives CDR1 LGHNA, CDR2 YSLEER. The CDR3 totals 14 residues. V was cut by 0 bases and J by 6 bases, with 12 bases left in between. The CDR3 DNA reads TGCGCCAGCAGCCAAGATCCGCTAGCTCCCGAGCAGTACTTC. Translation: CASSQDPLAPEQYF.

Many counts were recorded for this clonotype. V gene TRBV19 combines with J gene TRBJ2-2, with D tentatively TRBD2 (5 bases). Germline V lookup: CDR1 LNHDA, CDR2 SQIVND (reference sequence). This CDR3 has 14 amino acids. The V and J ends lost 3 bases and 6 bases respectively, with 11 bases between them. The CDR3 loop is CASSMKRGSGELFF. CDR3 DNA sequence: TGTGCCAGTAGTATGAAAAGAGGGTCCGGGGAGCTGTTTTTT.

The chain is built from TRBV6-6 and TRBJ2-3; 9 nucleotides agree with TRBD1. This CDR3 spans 17 amino acids. J was trimmed by 0 bases and V by 6 bases; bases with no gene match: 10. Germline V gene data show CDR1 as MNHNY and CDR2 as SVGAGI (reference sequence). The CDR3 here is CASSRDRAPTSTDTQYF. In nucleotides, the CDR3 is TGTGCCAGCAGCCGGGACAGGGCACCGACTAGCACAGATACGCAGTATTTT.